The 6 T cell receptor beta chains below were found in one sample sequenced in a study of CD8 T cells in Susac syndrome. Random hexamers primed reverse transcription of about 0.45 to 1 ug RNA. Via MiXCR, TCRdb re-called the immunoSEQ multiplex PCR reads, giving one row per CDR3 protein. The table has about 300,000 distinct CDR3 sequences, about nine tenths seen once; the top ten hold 0.18%. Input material: CD8+ T cells from PBMCs. The receptors come from a human donor with multiple sclerosis.

The V call is TRBV30, the J call TRBJ2-3, with unresolved D. The CDR3 has 13 amino acids. Germline V lookup: CDR1 GTSNPN, CDR2 SVGIG (reference sequence). This CDR3 is CALEIRLADTQYF. The CDR3 bases are TGTGCGCTGGAGATACGTTTGGCAGATACGCAGTATTTT.

This clonotype was seen a handful of times. This sequence joins TRBV7-8 and TRBJ1-1; D perhaps matches TRBD1 (6 bases). This CDR3 has 13 residues. V was cut by 1 base and J by 4 bases, with 7 bases left in between. Germline loops: CDR1 SGHVS, CDR2 FQNEAQ. The CDR3 nucleotides are TGTGCCAGCAGCTTAGAAGGGGGCACTGAAGCTTTCTTT. Translated, it gives CASSLEGGTEAFF.

The chain links TRBV12-3 or TRBV12-4 to TRBJ2-1; maybe TRBD2 (5 bases). Trimming shortened V by 3 bases and J by 1 base, and 7 bases separated the two germline ends. The length of the CDR3 is 14 residues. CDR3 sequence reads: CASSFSGSYNEQFF. As DNA, the CDR3 is TGTGCCAGCAGTTTCAGCGGATCCTACAATGAGCAGTTCTTC.

This chain links TRBV6-5 with TRBJ2-1, with 8 bases aligning to TRBD2. Germline V CDR1 and CDR2: MNHEY, SVGAGI. Trimming took 6 bases from V and 8 from J; bases not matched to a gene: 9. The CDR3 consists of 14 residues. CDR3 amino acids: CASRDVAGGYEQFF. The CDR3 DNA is TGTGCCAGCAGGGACGTGGCGGGGGGATATGAGCAGTTCTTC.

The chain is built from TRBV29-1 and TRBJ1-1; 10 bases agree with TRBD1. V trimming: 7 bases; J trimming: 4 bases; junction bases outside the gene matches: 3. From germline, CDR1 is SQVTM and CDR2 ANQGSEA. This CDR3 has 12 residues. The CDR3 bases are TGCAGCGCTGACAGGGGGCCCACTGAAGCTTTCTTT. Amino acids: CSADRGPTEAFF.

This chain links TRBV6-2 or TRBV6-3 with TRBJ1-5, with unresolved D. CDR3 size: 13 residues. The germline V gene has CDR1 MNHEY and CDR2 SVGEGT. V was clipped by 6 bases and J by 9 bases, with 15 bases between them. The CDR3 loop reads CASSQFLVGPQHF. Written as DNA, the CDR3 is TGTGCCAGCAGCCAGTTTTTGGTCGGGCCCCAGCATTTT.